The clone carrying this T cell receptor (beta chain) showed up just once. This specimen comes from a study of blood T cell repertoires in COVID-19. Study-wide background: Whether acute or convalescent, the COVID-19 samples came from the United States, Italy and Spain.

The CDR3 totals 15 residues. The V end lost 2 bases, the J end lost 8 bases, and 15 bases lay between the germline ends. Germline values: CDR1 SNHLY, CDR2 FYNNEI. The assay was immunoSEQ multiplex PCR, and TCRdb's table has in-frame clones only and misses some. The profile shows around 170,000 clones, around 88% of them singletons. The specimen sequenced was peripheral blood. The TCR comes from a woman under 40 with acute or convalescent COVID-19. The chain recombines TRBV2 with TRBJ1-4, with D possibly being TRBD1 (5 bases). The CDR3 bases are TGTGCCAGCAGTGAACGCGAGCCTGGGGCCGAAAAACTGTTTTTT. This encodes CASSEREPGAEKLFF.